Following are 22 T cell receptor beta chains from one sample sequenced in a study of neurological immune-mediated disorders (dated by TCRdb to the late 2010s). Library creation used 5' RACE. Sequencing used an Illumina HiSeq 2500. In-frame beta chains were kept once TCRdb had trimmed the public reads at Q25 with fastp and called clones with MiXCR. Identical CDR3 protein sequences are pooled into one entry, listed with their most common genes and DNA. This sample comprises 95,000 to 110,000 distinct CDR3 sequences, 10% to 12% of them detected only once. The top ten constitute about 3.1% of the sample. The time point label here, explained by the study, means: longitudinal time-point 3. The sequenced sample consisted of PBMCs. These receptors were collected from a female donor with HTLV-1-associated myelopathy (HAM/TSP).

This clonotype was found many times. This sequence joins TRBV7-9 and TRBJ1-4; TRBD1 matches 7 bases. CDR1 is SEHNR, CDR2 FQNEAQ, per germline (reference sequence). V was clipped by 4 bases and J by 7 bases; unmatched bases: 9. This CDR3 is 15 amino acids long. The CDR3 region has the DNA TGTGCCAGCAGCTCATTGACAGGGAGGGGTGAAAAACTGTTTTTT. This translates into CASSSLTGRGEKLFF.

For this clonotype: The junction differs from germline at one of its ends, possibly a read error. The chain has TRBV6-5 and TRBJ2-2; D is perhaps TRBD1 (6 bases). Germline CDR1 and CDR2: MNHEY and SVGAGI. There are 14 residues in the CDR3. CDR3 in amino acids: CAGSYRTVTGELFF. The CDR3 DNA follows: TGTGCCGGCAGTTATCGGACAGTCACCGGGGAGCTGTTTTTT.

The rearrangement links TRBV6-1 to TRBJ2-4; TRBD1 agrees at 10 bases. The CDR3 has 16 residues. Germline CDR1 reads MNHNS; CDR2 reads SASEGT. The ends lost 5 bases at V and 1 base at J; junction bases unmatched: 5. This chain's CDR3 is CASSIWTGGAKNIQYF. DNA for the CDR3: TGTGCCAGCAGTATTTGGACAGGGGGGGCCAAAAACATTCAGTACTTC.

With respect to this clonotype: It may be a read error: a sequence one base away is much more abundant. The chain uses TRBV2 and TRBJ2-3, with D possibly matching TRBD2 (6 bases). Germline CDR1 is SNHLY and CDR2 is FYNNEI. CDR3 length: 13 amino acids. The CDR3 protein is CSSSGRGIDTQYF. In DNA, the CDR3 is TGTTCCAGCAGTGGACGGGGGATTGATACGCAGTATTTT. Variable domain in full (rest from reference TRBV2 and TRBJ2-3): EPEVTQTPSHQVTQMGQEVILRCVPISNHLYFYWYRQILGQKVEFLVSFYNNEISEKSEIFDDQFSVERPDGSNFTLKIRSTKLEDSAMYFCSSSGRGIDTQYFGPGTRLTVL.

This clonotype appeared many times. This chain joins TRBV7-8 and TRBJ2-2, with TRBD2 identical over 9 bases. The germline CDR1 and CDR2 sequences are SGHVS and FQNEAQ. This CDR3 comprises 15 residues. V trimming: 6 bases; J trimming: 1 base; junction bases outside the gene matches: 3. The CDR3 region is CASRSTSGNTGELFF. CDR3 nucleotide sequence: TGTGCCAGCAGGTCGACTAGCGGGAACACCGGGGAGCTGTTTTTT.

This clonotype came up many times. The J gene is TRBJ1-5, the V gene TRBV5-1; D is unresolved. Between the trimmed V and J ends, which lost 4 bases and 6 bases, there was a span of 11 bases. CDR3 length: 13 residues. Germline V gene data show CDR1 as SGHRS and CDR2 as YFSETQ. CDR3 in amino acids: CASSPDGGQPQHF. CDR3 coding DNA: TGCGCCAGCAGCCCTGACGGTGGTCAGCCCCAGCATTTT.

In its sample, this clonotype was seen many times. The chain couples TRBV12-3 or TRBV12-4 to TRBJ2-1; 9 bases line up with TRBD2. This CDR3 is 15 amino acids long. The J segment lost 6 bases and the V segment lost 1 base, leaving 4 bases of the junction unmatched. The CDR3 nucleotides read TGTGCCAGCAGTTTAGTAGCGGGGGACAGCAATGAGCAGTTCTTC. As protein: CASSLVAGDSNEQFF.

In its sample, this clonotype was seen many times. The V gene is TRBV12-3 or TRBV12-4, the J gene TRBJ2-4; D might be TRBD1 or TRBD2, each matching 6 bases. CDR3 length: 14 residues. Trimming cost V 1 base and J 8 bases, with 12 bases left between them. For the CDR3, the DNA is TGTGCCAGCAGTTTAGTAGGGGGGCTAGACATTCAGTACTTC. As protein: CASSLVGGLDIQYF.

At least ten counts were recorded for this clonotype. This chain uses TRBV5-1 with TRBJ2-3; TRBD1 matches at 8 bases. Losses at the gene ends were 2 bases for V and 6 bases for J; bases not matched to a gene: 2. There are 13 residues in the CDR3. Germline loops: CDR1 SGHRS, CDR2 YFSETQ. In nucleotides, the CDR3 is TGCGCCAGCAGCTTCTCAGGGGGCGATACGCAGTATTTT. Translating it yields CASSFSGGDTQYF.

Ten or more counts support this clonotype. The J gene is TRBJ2-7, the V gene TRBV25-1, with 8 bases identical to TRBD1. Germline V gene data show CDR1 as MGHDK and CDR2 as SYGVNS. The ends lost 2 bases at V and 2 bases at J; junction bases unmatched: 5. This CDR3 contains 15 residues. CDR3 region: CASSEGNRGTYEQYF. The CDR3 DNA sequence: TGTGCCAGCAGTGAAGGAAACAGGGGGACCTACGAGCAGTACTTC.

The sample holds many counts of this clonotype. This sequence joins TRBV18 and TRBJ2-3; D uncertain. V gave up 2 bases and J gave up 6 bases, with 6 bases separating them. Germline V gene lookup returns CDR1 KGHSH and CDR2 LQKENI. This CDR3 comprises 12 residues. Here the CDR3 reads CASSPLEDTQYF. In DNA form, the CDR3 reads TGTGCCAGCTCACCATTGGAGGATACGCAGTATTTT.

In its sample, this clonotype was seen many times. The chain uses TRBV5-1 and TRBJ2-1; D might be TRBD1 (6 bases). The germline V gene encodes CDR1 SGHRS and CDR2 YFSETQ. Between the trimmed V and J ends, which lost 3 bases and 5 bases, there was a span of 12 bases. The CDR3 runs 14 residues. In DNA, the CDR3 is TGCGCCAGCAGCTACGGACAGCGAGACAATGAGCAGTTCTTC. Protein sequence: CASSYGQRDNEQFF.

The V call is TRBV5-6, the J call TRBJ2-7; D not resolved. Germline V gene data show CDR1 as SGHDT and CDR2 as YYEEEE. The CDR3 is made up of 15 amino acids. Trimming took 2 bases from V and 0 from J, leaving 12 bases between them. DNA of the CDR3: TGTGCCAGCAGCTTTTCCCCAACGAACTCCTACGAGCAGTACTTC. It encodes CASSFSPTNSYEQYF.

Many counts were recorded for this clonotype. The rearrangement uses TRBV12-3 or TRBV12-4 and TRBJ2-1; 8 bases line up with TRBD2. The CDR3 totals 15 residues. V lost 3 bases and J lost 4; bases outside the gene matches: 5. CDR3 sequence (DNA): TGTGCCAGCAGTTTCTCGGGGGGGGTTTACAATGAGCAGTTCTTC. Translating gives CASSFSGGVYNEQFF.

This clonotype has a single count. The chain has TRBV14 and TRBJ2-7; tentatively, D is TRBD2 (5 bases). Germline assignment: CDR1 SGHDN and CDR2 FVKESK. The CDR3 totals 15 residues. V was pared by 1 base and J by 5 bases, with 15 bases between. The CDR3 reads CASSQVGGLSHEQYF. As DNA, the CDR3 is TGTGCCAGCAGCCAAGTAGGCGGGTTATCCCACGAGCAGTACTTC.

In its sample, this clonotype was seen many times. J is TRBJ2-4 and V is TRBV20-1, with D unclear. V was clipped by 1 base and J by 3 bases, with 13 bases between them. CDR3 length: 15 residues. Germline assignment: CDR1 DFQATT and CDR2 SNEGSKA (reference sequence). The chain's CDR3 is CSARAEKVVKNIQYF. CDR3 in DNA: TGCAGTGCTAGAGCGGAAAAGGTTGTCAAAAACATTCAGTACTTC.

V gene TRBV28 combines with J gene TRBJ2-7; D possibly uses TRBD1 or TRBD2 (5 bases each). The V gene lost 3 bases and the J gene lost 4 bases, with 22 bases spanning the gap. The CDR3 contains 17 residues. Germline V gene lookup returns CDR1 MDHEN and CDR2 SYDVKM. The CDR3 spells CASSFLPGTDKLYEQYF. The CDR3 nucleotides are TGTGCCAGCAGTTTCCTGCCAGGGACCGACAAATTATACGAGCAGTACTTC. Full variable domain (missing parts from reference TRBV28 and TRBJ2-7): DVKVTQSSRYLVKRTGEKVFLECVQDMDHENMFWYRQDPGLGLRLIYFSYDVKMKEKGDIPEGYSVSREKKERFSLILESASTNQTSMYLCASSFLPGTDKLYEQYFGPGTRLTVT.

This chain links TRBV7-9 with TRBJ2-7, with D tentatively TRBD1 (6 bases). V was clipped by 3 bases and J by 3 bases, with 9 bases between them. Germline V gene data show CDR1 as SEHNR and CDR2 as FQNEAQ (reference sequence). The CDR3 consists of 13 residues. For the CDR3, the DNA is TGTGCCAGCAGCTTGAGGACAGTCTACGAGCAGTACTTC. This sequence encodes CASSLRTVYEQYF.

This clonotype was counted ten times or more. The V and J genes are TRBV20-1 and TRBJ2-3, with D possibly matching TRBD2 (7 bases). In germline, CDR1 is DFQATT, CDR2 SNEGSKA (reference sequence). The V gene lost 6 bases and the J gene lost 5 bases, with 24 bases spanning the gap. The CDR3 sequence is 16 residues long. The CDR3 region has the DNA TGCAGTGCCCCCCTGATCGGTGGGGGGGCCAAAGATACGCAGTATTTT. This gives the protein CSAPLIGGGAKDTQYF.

This clonotype has a count of ten or more. The rearrangement links TRBV5-1 to TRBJ2-5, with unresolved D. CDR1 SGHRS and CDR2 YFSETQ come from the germline V gene. CDR3 length equals 13 residues. V shed 0 bases and J shed 5 bases, with 8 bases lying between them. CDR3 sequence (DNA): TGCGCCAGCAGCTTGGATGGAATGGAGACCCAGTACTTC. It is translated as CASSLDGMETQYF. Filled out from reference TRBV5-1 and TRBJ2-5, the complete variable domain reads KAGVTQTPRYLIKTRGQQVTLSCSPISGHRSVSWYQQTPGQGLQFLFEYFSETQRNKGNFPGRFSGRQFSNSRSEMNVSTLELGDSALYLCASSLDGMETQYFGPGTRLLVL.

This rearrangement joins TRBV18 to TRBJ2-3; D remains ambiguous. Trimming stripped 6 bases from V and 2 bases from J, with 15 bases between. CDR1 KGHSH and CDR2 LQKENI come from the germline V gene. CDR3 length: 15 amino acids. CDR3 nucleotide sequence: TGTGCCAGCTCGCCCATGCAGGAGTACACAGATACGCAGTATTTT. It specifies CASSPMQEYTDTQYF.

This clonotype was detected a few times. The V and J genes are TRBV20-1 and TRBJ2-3, with 10 nucleotides matching TRBD2. After removal of 3 bases from V and 2 bases from J, the junction contained 11 bases not matched to a gene. This CDR3 has 17 amino acids. Germline-derived CDR1 and CDR2 are DFQATT and SNEGSKA (reference sequence). CDR3 loop: CSASILAGAPVTDTQYF. The CDR3 bases are TGCAGTGCTAGTATCCTAGCGGGGGCTCCTGTCACAGATACGCAGTATTTT.